The next 14 T cell receptor beta chains were all read from a single sample in a study of OX40 agonist ivuxolimab in advanced cancers. TCRdb's copy holds only in-frame clones and misses some; the assay was immunoSEQ multiplex PCR. The sample yields 45,000 to 60,000 clones, 83% seen once. The sequenced sample was CD4+ or CD8+ T cells sorted from blood, obtained in a trial of the OX40 agonist ivuxolimab. The receptors derive from an adult with an advanced solid tumor such as melanoma, head and neck, liver or kidney cancer.

This rearrangement joins TRBV2 to TRBJ2-7; 10 bases align to TRBD2. J was trimmed by 6 bases and V by 3 bases; bases with no gene match: 2. The germline gives CDR1 SNHLY, CDR2 FYNNEI. The CDR3 runs 13 residues. CDR3 sequence: CASSEWTSGEQYF. The CDR3 DNA follows: TGTGCCAGCAGTGAGTGGACTAGCGGCGAGCAGTACTTC.

The CDR3 loop reads CATSRQPGAQNNEQFF. CDR3 DNA: TGTGCCACCAGCAGGCAACCAGGGGCCCAAAACAATGAGCAGTTCTTC. The chain joins TRBV15 to TRBJ2-1, with D possibly matching TRBD1 (6 bases). The CDR3 is 16 residues long. Germline assignment: CDR1 LNHNV and CDR2 YYDKDF (reference sequence). V shed 3 bases and J shed 5 bases, with 17 bases lying between them. Complete variable domain (other parts from reference TRBV15 and TRBJ2-1): DAMVIQNPRYQVTQFGKPVTLSCSQTLNHNVMYWYQQKSSQAPKLLFHYYDKDFNNEADTPDNFQSRRPNTSFCFLDIRSPGLGDTAMYLCATSRQPGAQNNEQFFGPGTRLTVL.

The sample holds a few counts of this clone. V is TRBV28 and J is TRBJ1-2; no clear D. Trimming took off 2 bases at V and 6 bases at J, with 7 bases between the two ends. The CDR3 is 12 amino acids. The germline CDR1 and CDR2 sequences are MDHEN and SYDVKM. This CDR3 is CASSLVRNGYTF. CDR3 bases: TGTGCCAGCAGTTTAGTACGGAATGGCTACACCTTC.

The rearrangement links TRBV5-5 to TRBJ2-7; either TRBD1 or TRBD2 may fit D (5 bases each). The germline CDR1 and CDR2 sequences are SGHKS and YYEKEE (reference sequence). The CDR3 length is 16 residues. V was shortened by 1 base and J by 2 bases, with 16 bases between the two germline ends. The chain's CDR3 is CASSLSPRDGAYEQYF. CDR3 coding DNA: TGTGCCAGCAGCTTGTCTCCACGGGACGGGGCCTACGAGCAGTACTTC.

This rearrangement joins TRBV4-2 to TRBJ2-7; D remains ambiguous. Germline V gene sequence: CDR1 LGHNA, CDR2 YNFKEQ. V lost 4 bases to trimming and J lost 4 bases, with 14 bases between them. The CDR3 totals 14 residues. CDR3 DNA sequence: TGTGCCAGCAGCCCCCCCAGACGGGCGTACGAGCAGTACTTC. Translation gives CASSPPRRAYEQYF.

This clone was seen a single time. Written as DNA, the CDR3 is TGTGCCAGCAGCAGTGTGGCGGGACAGAGCTCCTATAATTCACCCCTCCACTTT. Protein: CASSSVAGQSSYNSPLHF. The rearrangement uses TRBV25-1 and TRBJ1-6; TRBD1 matches 7 bases. From germline, CDR1 is MGHDK and CDR2 SYGVNS. This CDR3 is built from 18 residues. The V and J ends lost 6 bases and 0 bases, in that order; junction bases with no gene match: 11.

The V call is TRBV30, the J call TRBJ1-6; D is ambiguous. The CDR3 loop spans 15 amino acids. Germline CDR1 is GTSNPN and CDR2 is SVGIG (reference sequence). Trimming removed 0 bases at V and 0 bases at J, with 6 bases between. CDR3 nucleotides: TGTGCCTGGAGTGTGATGAGCTCCTATAATTCACCCCTCCACTTT. This sequence encodes CAWSVMSSYNSPLHF.

CDR3 bases: TGTGCCAGCAGAATACCGGAGGACAGTTGGAATGAGCAGTTCTTC. Translation: CASRIPEDSWNEQFF. The rearrangement joins TRBV6-1 to TRBJ2-1; possibly TRBD1 for D (6 bases). Germline V lookup: CDR1 MNHNS, CDR2 SASEGT. V lost 6 bases and J lost 7, with 19 bases in between. This CDR3 has 15 amino acids.

The J gene is TRBJ1-5, the V gene TRBV4-2; D possibly corresponds to TRBD1 (5 bases). In germline, CDR1 is LGHNA, CDR2 YNFKEQ. The CDR3 totals 15 residues. V was cut by 4 bases and J by 5 bases, with 15 bases left in between. CDR3: CASSRDGDRDQPQHF. In nucleotides, the CDR3 is TGTGCCAGCAGCCGGGACGGAGATAGGGATCAGCCCCAGCATTTT.

This clone is a singleton in its sample. V and J are TRBV2 and TRBJ2-3, with D tentatively TRBD1 (6 bases). Looked up from germline, CDR1 is SNHLY and CDR2 is FYNNEI. This CDR3 spans 14 amino acids. Between the trimmed V and J ends, which lost 6 bases and 0 bases, there was a span of 10 bases. CDR3 amino acids: CASSPDRSTDTQYF. The CDR3 DNA reads TGTGCCAGCAGCCCGGACAGAAGCACAGATACGCAGTATTTT.

V usage is TRBV5-4 and J usage is TRBJ2-5; TRBD1 matches at 7 bases. Matching the DNA end better, TRBJ2-7 makes the J call doubtful. This CDR3 is built from 16 residues. Looked up from germline, CDR1 is SGHNT and CDR2 is YYREEE (reference sequence). DNA of the CDR3: TGTGCCAGCAGCTTGGCCCCGGGACAGAACTCCTACGAGCAGTACTTC. Translated, it gives CASSLAPGQNSYEQYF.

The chain uses TRBV5-1 and TRBJ1-3; no reliable D call. Trimming removed 0 bases at V and 3 bases at J, with 4 bases between. The germline V gene has CDR1 SGHRS and CDR2 YFSETQ. This CDR3 has 13 amino acids. DNA of the CDR3: TGCGCCAGCAGCTTGGGGTATGGAAACACCATATATTTT. This codes for CASSLGYGNTIYF. Full variable domain (remainder filled in from reference TRBV5-1 and TRBJ1-3): KAGVTQTPRYLIKTRGQQVTLSCSPISGHRSVSWYQQTPGQGLQFLFEYFSETQRNKGNFPGRFSGRQFSNSRSEMNVSTLELGDSALYLCASSLGYGNTIYFGEGSWLTVV.

The V and J genes are TRBV11-2 and TRBJ2-2; 7 nucleotides match TRBD2. The CDR3 loop spans 15 amino acids. The germline gives CDR1 SGHAT, CDR2 FQNNGV. Trimming took 9 bases from V and 3 from J; bases not matched to a gene: 10. The CDR3 region is CASSRASGYTGELFF. The CDR3, as DNA: TGTGCCAGTAGCCGGGCTAGCGGCTACACCGGGGAGCTGTTTTTT.

This chain joins TRBV5-1 and TRBJ2-3; no clear D gene. The CDR3 consists of 16 residues. V was cut by 0 bases and J by 0 bases, with 11 bases left in between. Germline assignment: CDR1 SGHRS and CDR2 YFSETQ. CDR3 DNA: TGCGCCAGCAGCTTGGAGGCAGCATCTAGCACAGATACGCAGTATTTT. Translation gives CASSLEAASSTDTQYF.